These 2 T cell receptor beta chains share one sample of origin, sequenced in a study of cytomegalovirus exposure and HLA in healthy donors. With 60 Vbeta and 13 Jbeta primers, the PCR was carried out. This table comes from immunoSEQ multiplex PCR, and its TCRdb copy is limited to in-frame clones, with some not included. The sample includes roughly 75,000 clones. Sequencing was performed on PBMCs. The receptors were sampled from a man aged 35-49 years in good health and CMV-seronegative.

CDR3 DNA: TGTGCCAGCAGCTTAGGGGGCGGCTTAAATGAGCAGTTCTTC. It translates to CASSLGGGLNEQFF. The J gene is TRBJ2-1, the V gene TRBV7-2; TRBD1 is a possible D gene (5 bases). This CDR3 is built from 14 residues. V lost 1 base, J lost 7 bases, and 11 bases lay in between. CDR1 and CDR2 from the germline V gene are SGHTA and FQGNSA.

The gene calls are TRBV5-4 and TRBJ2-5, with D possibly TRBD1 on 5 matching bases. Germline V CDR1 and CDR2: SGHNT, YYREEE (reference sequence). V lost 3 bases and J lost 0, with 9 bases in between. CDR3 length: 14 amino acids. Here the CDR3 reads CASSSSGYQETQYF. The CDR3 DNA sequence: TGTGCCAGCAGCTCCTCAGGGTACCAAGAGACCCAGTACTTC.